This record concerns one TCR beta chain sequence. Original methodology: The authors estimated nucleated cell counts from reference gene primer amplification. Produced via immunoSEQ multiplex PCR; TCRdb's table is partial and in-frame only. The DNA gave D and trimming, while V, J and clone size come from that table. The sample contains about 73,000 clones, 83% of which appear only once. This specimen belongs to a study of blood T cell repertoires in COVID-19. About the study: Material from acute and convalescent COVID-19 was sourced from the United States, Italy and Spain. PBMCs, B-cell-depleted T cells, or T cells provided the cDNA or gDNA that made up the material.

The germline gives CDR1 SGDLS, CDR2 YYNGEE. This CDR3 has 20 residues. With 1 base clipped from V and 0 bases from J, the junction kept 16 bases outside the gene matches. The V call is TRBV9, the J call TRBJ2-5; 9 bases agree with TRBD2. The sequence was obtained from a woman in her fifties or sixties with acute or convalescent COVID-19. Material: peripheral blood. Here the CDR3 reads CASSVSGLRGGGAYQETQYF. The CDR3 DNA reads TGTGCCAGCAGCGTAAGTGGGCTGCGTGGCGGGGGGGCCTACCAAGAGACCCAGTACTTC.